These 24 T cell receptor beta chains were sequenced from one sample in a study of siplizumab effects on memory and regulatory T cells. Here immunoSEQ multiplex PCR was the method, and the copy in TCRdb shows in-frame clones only, minus some. The sample lists 100,000 or so clones; 92% were seen once. The sequenced sample was non-Treg CD4+ T cells sorted from blood. The receptors were sampled from a human donor in good health.

This clone was recorded only once. The CDR3 spells CASSSGGLTGELFF. Here the CDR3 DNA reads TGTGCCAGCAGCTCAGGGGGCTTAACCGGGGAGCTGTTTTTT. This chain connects TRBV11-1 to TRBJ2-2; TRBD1 agrees at 8 bases. The V gene end was trimmed by 4 bases and the J gene end by 5 bases; junction bases not matched to a gene: 3. The CDR3 length is 14 residues. The germline gives CDR1 SGHAT, CDR2 FQDESV (reference sequence).

This clone was seen only once. This chain links TRBV5-1 with TRBJ2-6; D is unclear. The CDR3 totals 14 residues. Germline V gene lookup returns CDR1 SGHRS and CDR2 YFSETQ. Trimming removed 4 bases at V and 1 base at J, with 6 bases between. CDR3 sequence: CASSVTSGANVLTF. The CDR3, as DNA: TGCGCCAGCAGCGTGACTTCTGGGGCCAACGTCCTGACTTTC.

The chain has TRBV18 and TRBJ2-1, with D perhaps matching TRBD1 (6 bases). Germline-derived CDR1 and CDR2 are KGHSH and LQKENI. This CDR3 is 14 amino acids long. V lost 3 bases and J 8 bases, leaving 14 bases between the germline ends. The CDR3 reads CASSPPDRRDEQFF. CDR3 in DNA: TGTGCCAGCTCACCTCCGGACAGAAGAGATGAGCAGTTCTTC.

The V call is TRBV7-2, the J call TRBJ1-1, with D unclear. The germline V gene encodes CDR1 SGHTA and CDR2 FQGNSA. The V end lost 1 base, the J end lost 1 base, and 7 bases lay between the germline ends. The CDR3 is 14 amino acids. For the CDR3, the DNA is TGTGCCAGCAGCTTAGATACTTGGAACACTGAAGCTTTCTTT. This codes for CASSLDTWNTEAFF.

The rearrangement joins TRBV9 to TRBJ1-4; 8 positions agree with TRBD1. This CDR3 region has 13 residues. The ends lost 3 bases at V and 7 bases at J; junction bases unmatched: 2. From germline, CDR1 is SGDLS and CDR2 YYNGEE. In nucleotides, the CDR3 is TGTGCCAGCAGCGGACAGGGGAGTGAAAAACTGTTTTTT. Its translation: CASSGQGSEKLFF.

The V call is TRBV29-1, the J call TRBJ1-2, with TRBD1 matching over 10 bases. The CDR3 sequence is 13 residues long. Germline V gene data show CDR1 as SQVTM and CDR2 as ANQGSEA. The V gene end was trimmed by 1 base and the J gene end by 8 bases; junction bases not matched to a gene: 4. This chain's CDR3 is CSVEGQGAGGYTF. CDR3 bases: TGCAGCGTTGAAGGACAGGGGGCAGGGGGCTACACCTTC.

For this clone: The sample has other DNA sequences that encode this CDR3 too. The J gene is TRBJ1-5, the V gene TRBV30, with TRBD1 identical over 7 bases. The J segment lost 4 bases and the V segment lost 2 bases, leaving 2 bases of the junction unmatched. This CDR3 is 13 amino acids long. Germline CDR1 is GTSNPN and CDR2 is SVGIG (reference sequence). CDR3 amino acids: CAWSNRGNQPQHF. CDR3 nucleotide sequence: TGTGCCTGGAGTAACAGGGGAAATCAGCCCCAGCATTTT.

The rearrangement uses TRBV28 and TRBJ1-2; D remains ambiguous. V lost 8 bases and J lost 6, with 13 bases in between. Per germline, CDR1 MDHEN and CDR2 SYDVKM. The CDR3 consists of 12 residues. The CDR3 DNA sequence: TGTGCCAGCCGGGTTGCGGGGAATGGCTACACCTTC. It translates to CASRVAGNGYTF.

This chain connects TRBV19 to TRBJ2-7; 8 nucleotides match TRBD1. J lost 7 bases, V lost 4 bases, and 9 bases had no gene match. There are 14 residues in the CDR3. In germline, CDR1 is LNHDA, CDR2 SQIVND (reference sequence). The CDR3 DNA sequence: TGTGCCAGTAGTAAGTCCAGGGGGCTTAAGGAGCAGTACTTC. Translated: CASSKSRGLKEQYF.

V and J are TRBV13 and TRBJ2-3; 12 nucleotides line up with TRBD2. CDR1 is PRHDT, CDR2 FYEKMQ, per germline (reference sequence). There are 18 residues in the CDR3. The V and J ends lost 1 base and 2 bases, in that order; junction bases with no gene match: 7. The CDR3 reads CASSLESSGRAITDTQYF. Written as DNA, the CDR3 is TGTGCCAGCAGCTTAGAATCTAGCGGGAGGGCCATCACAGATACGCAGTATTTT.

The CDR3 bases are TGTGCCAGCAGTTCCGGACTAGCGGGAGTCACAGATACGCAGTATTTT. Translated, it gives CASSSGLAGVTDTQYF. The chain links TRBV28 to TRBJ2-3; TRBD2 agrees at 13 bases. Germline V gene data show CDR1 as MDHEN and CDR2 as SYDVKM. This CDR3 spans 16 amino acids. J gave up 2 bases and V 4 bases, and 3 bases lay outside the gene matches.

The chain couples TRBV7-2 to TRBJ2-6; D gene uncertain. V was cut by 1 base and J by 5 bases, with 12 bases left in between. This CDR3 comprises 16 residues. The germline V gene encodes CDR1 SGHTA and CDR2 FQGNSA. CDR3 amino acids: CASSLEVSPWANVLTF. In nucleotides, the CDR3 is TGTGCCAGCAGCTTAGAGGTCTCCCCCTGGGCCAACGTCCTGACTTTC.

The chain uses TRBV27 and TRBJ2-2; D is perhaps TRBD1 (5 bases). Trimming took off 0 bases at V and 3 bases at J, with 14 bases between the two ends. This CDR3 has 17 amino acids. CDR1 is MNHEY and CDR2 is SMNVEV in the germline V gene (reference sequence). The CDR3: CASSLSFGRVDTGELFF. CDR3 in DNA: TGTGCCAGCAGTTTATCGTTTGGCAGGGTGGACACCGGGGAGCTGTTTTTT.

The chain recombines TRBV4-2 with TRBJ1-2, with D perhaps matching TRBD1 (5 bases). Trimming stripped 2 bases from V and 2 bases from J, with 12 bases between. Looked up from germline, CDR1 is LGHNA and CDR2 is YNFKEQ. CDR3 length: 15 amino acids. CDR3 DNA sequence: TGTGCCAGCAGCCAATCACAGGCTAGGAACTATGGCTACACCTTC. Amino acids: CASSQSQARNYGYTF.

V gene TRBV30 combines with J gene TRBJ1-1, with D perhaps TRBD1 (6 bases). CDR1 and CDR2 from the germline V gene are GTSNPN and SVGIG (reference sequence). This CDR3 is built from 14 residues. V was cut by 1 base and J by 1 base, with 10 bases left in between. The CDR3 DNA is TGTGCCTGGAGTGAGGGACACTCGAACACTGAAGCTTTCTTT. It codes for CAWSEGHSNTEAFF. The whole variable domain, filled in from reference TRBV30 and TRBJ1-1, reads SQTIHQWPATLVQPVGSPLSLECTVEGTSNPNLYWYRQAAGRGLQLLFYSVGIGQISSEVPQNLSASRPQDRQFILSSKKLLLSDSGFYLCAWSEGHSNTEAFFGQGTRLTVV.

This chain uses TRBV7-9 with TRBJ1-1; D is unresolved. The CDR3 loop spans 14 amino acids. The V gene lost 0 bases and the J gene lost 7 bases, with 12 bases spanning the gap. Germline-derived CDR1 and CDR2 are SEHNR and FQNEAQ (reference sequence). CDR3 region: CASSLAGPPGEAFF. The CDR3 DNA sequence: TGTGCCAGCAGCTTAGCTGGTCCTCCCGGTGAAGCTTTCTTT.

This sequence joins TRBV5-6 and TRBJ2-1, with D possibly TRBD2 on 5 matching bases. This CDR3 spans 14 amino acids. Trimming took off 3 bases at V and 7 bases at J, with 14 bases between the two ends. CDR1 SGHDT and CDR2 YYEEEE come from the germline V gene. DNA of the CDR3: TGTGCCAGCAGCTCACCGGACTTCAAAAATGAGCAGTTCTTC. It codes for CASSSPDFKNEQFF.

J is TRBJ2-7 and V is TRBV4-1; 12 nucleotides match TRBD2. Germline V gene lookup returns CDR1 MGHRA and CDR2 YSYEKL. The CDR3 runs to 20 residues. V was pared by 0 bases and J by 3 bases, with 15 bases of the junction left unmatched. The CDR3 nucleotides read TGCGCCAGCAGCCAAGAGGGGCCCCTAGCGGGAGGGCCCGCCGTCTACGAGCAGTACTTC. Translation: CASSQEGPLAGGPAVYEQYF.

J is TRBJ1-5 and V is TRBV6-1; D is unresolved. The CDR3 is 12 residues long. V dropped 0 bases and J dropped 8 bases, with 5 bases sitting between them. CDR1 is MNHNS and CDR2 is SASEGT in the germline V gene. The CDR3 DNA reads as TGTGCCAGCAGTGAAGCATGGGAGCCCCAGCATTTT. Translation gives CASSEAWEPQHF.

The J gene is TRBJ1-1, the V gene TRBV28; 7 bases map to TRBD1. This CDR3 spans 14 amino acids. Losses at the gene ends were 2 bases for V and 11 bases for J; bases not matched to a gene: 11. CDR1 is MDHEN and CDR2 is SYDVKM in the germline V gene. The CDR3 sequence is CASSLQGGPASAFF. The CDR3 DNA is TGTGCCAGCAGTTTACAGGGGGGGCCCGCCTCTGCTTTCTTT.

Here the CDR3 DNA reads TGCAGCGTTGGGTTGAGATACCCCCAGCATTTT. Translated: CSVGLRYPQHF. The J gene is TRBJ1-5, the V gene TRBV29-1; D unresolved. Germline assignment: CDR1 SQVTM and CDR2 ANQGSEA. The CDR3 is made up of 11 amino acids. V was trimmed by 4 bases and J by 10 bases, leaving 11 bases between them.

CDR3 nucleotide sequence: TGTGCCAGCAGCTTGTTCACCAACACCGGGGAGCTGTTTTTT. Its protein product is CASSLFTNTGELFF. The chain has TRBV11-3 and TRBJ2-2; unclear D gene. CDR3 length equals 14 residues. From germline, CDR1 is SGHNT and CDR2 YENEEA. Trimming left V 3 bases short and J 2 bases short, with 7 bases between.

The chain combines TRBV7-2 with TRBJ2-7; TRBD2 matches at 9 bases. The CDR3 has 16 amino acids. V was clipped by 1 base and J by 4 bases; unmatched bases: 8. Per the germline V gene, CDR1 is SGHTA and CDR2 is FQGNSA. CDR3 residues: CASSLGAGLAGYEQYF. The CDR3 nucleotides read TGTGCCAGCAGCTTAGGAGCGGGGCTAGCGGGATACGAGCAGTACTTC.

This clone was recorded only once. The rearrangement uses TRBV7-9 and TRBJ2-1; no clear D. Germline-derived CDR1 and CDR2 are SEHNR and FQNEAQ (reference sequence). There are 19 residues in the CDR3. V was trimmed by 3 bases and J by 0 bases, leaving 21 bases between them. The CDR3 nucleotides are TGTGCCAGCAGCTTGTCTGCCCAGCATGCCCGGAGCTCCTACAATGAGCAGTTCTTC. The encoded protein is CASSLSAQHARSSYNEQFF. The complete variable domain, with remaining parts taken from reference TRBV7-9 and TRBJ2-1, reads DTGVSQNPRHKITKRGQNVTFRCDPISEHNRLYWYRQTLGQGPEFLTYFQNEAQLEKSRLLSDRFSAERPKGSFSTLEIQRTEQGDSAMYLCASSLSAQHARSSYNEQFFGPGTRLTVL.